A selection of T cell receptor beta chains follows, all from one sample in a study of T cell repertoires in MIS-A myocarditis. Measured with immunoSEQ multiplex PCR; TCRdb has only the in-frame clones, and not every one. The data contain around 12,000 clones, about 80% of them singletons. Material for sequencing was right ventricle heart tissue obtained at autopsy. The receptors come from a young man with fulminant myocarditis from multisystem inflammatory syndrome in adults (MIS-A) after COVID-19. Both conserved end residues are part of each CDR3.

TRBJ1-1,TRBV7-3,CASSLTGTGSEAFF
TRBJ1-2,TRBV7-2,CASSLRGGAFNYGYTF
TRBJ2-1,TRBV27,CASSLLGAGTPSYNEQFF
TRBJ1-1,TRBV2,CASAWGQNTEAFF
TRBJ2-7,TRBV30,CAWSDPQRTYF
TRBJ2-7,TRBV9,CASSRRASGGPYEQYF
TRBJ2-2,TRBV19,CASSISLAGRTGELFF
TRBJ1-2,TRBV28,CASSGGANGYTF
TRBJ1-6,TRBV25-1,CASSGSGGLHNSPLHF
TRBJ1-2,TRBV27,CASSRRGEISGYTF
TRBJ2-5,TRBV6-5,CAVTEGSGGETQYF
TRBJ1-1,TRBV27,CASSLKGSYGGAFF
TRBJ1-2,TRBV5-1,CASSLNPGQLNYGYTF
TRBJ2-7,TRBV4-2,CASSQEQGHEQYF
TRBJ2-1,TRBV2,CASSHPRGGSGNEQFF
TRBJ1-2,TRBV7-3,CASSADRGLTF
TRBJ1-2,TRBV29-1,CSVGSRNGYTF
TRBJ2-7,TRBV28,CASIHSRSSYEQYF
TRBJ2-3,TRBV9,CASSLRLAGVGTDTQYF
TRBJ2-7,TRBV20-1,CSASFRTGQYEQYF
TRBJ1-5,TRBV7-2,CASSPLRGDQPQHF
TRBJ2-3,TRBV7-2,CASSLEDRGTDTQYF